The subject of this entry is one T cell receptor beta chain. TCRdb's table, derived via immunoSEQ multiplex PCR, lists solely in-frame clones and lacks some. The data show 50,000 or so clones, approximately 94% seen once. The source of the sample is a study of T cell changes during pregnancy in multiple sclerosis. Germline CDR1 and CDR2: PRHDT and FYEKMQ (reference sequence). Unmatched junction bases numbered 8, after V lost 5 bases and J lost 6 bases. This CDR3 contains 15 residues. The receptor was derived from a female donor with multiple sclerosis, enrolled in a pregnancy study. The chain couples TRBV13 to TRBJ2-3, with TRBD2 matching 10 bases. The starting material was CD4+ T cells from peripheral blood mononuclear cells, obtained in the third trimester of pregnancy. The CDR3 DNA reads as TGTGCCAGCAGCCTCGGTAGCGGGAGGTTGGATACGCAGTATTTT. Its protein is CASSLGSGRLDTQYF.